This is a list of T cell receptor beta chains from one sample in a study of blood T cell repertoires in COVID-19. Sequenced by immunoSEQ multiplex PCR; TCRdb stores in-frame clones only, minus some. The sample comprises under 200,000 clones, more than 70% of which are singletons, and 7.5% to 10% rests with the top ten. Sample: PBMCs or T cells enriched from blood (not recorded which). Source of these receptors: a woman between 18 and 29 years old who had recovered from COVID-19. The CDR3 runs from the conserved cysteine through the conserved F or W. A D gene is named only where the DNA matches it firmly. Some rows have no size entry. The others give once, few or many, or a class for an expanded clone.

J gene,clone size,V gene,D gene,CDR3 protein,CDR3 DNA
TRBJ2-1,.,TRBV2,TRBD1,CASSEAGTGDNEQFF,TGTGCCAGCAGTGAAGCGGGGACAGGGGACAATGAGCAGTTCTTC
TRBJ2-5,.,TRBV14,.,CASSPRTILYQETQYF,TGTGCCAGCAGCCCCCGGACAATACTTTACCAAGAGACCCAGTACTTC
TRBJ1-3,.,TRBV5-1,TRBD1,CASSLLATGDGNTIYF,TGCGCCAGCAGCTTACTTGCGACAGGGGATGGAAACACCATATATTTT
TRBJ2-5,.,TRBV27,.,CASSSLRTGLPETQYF,TGTGCCAGCAGTTCTCTCCGAACAGGGCTCCCAGAGACCCAGTACTTC
TRBJ1-5,.,TRBV2,TRBD1,CASSGDRGGNQPQHF,TGTGCCAGCAGTGGGGACAGGGGTGGCAATCAGCCCCAGCATTTT
TRBJ2-3,many,TRBV6-4,TRBD2,CASSESSGEADTQYF,TGTGCCAGCAGTGAGTCTAGCGGGGAGGCAGATACGCAGTATTTT
TRBJ2-1,.,TRBV27,TRBD2,CASSSGTSGDNEQFF,TGTGCCAGCAGTTCCGGGACTAGCGGGGACAATGAGCAGTTCTTC
TRBJ1-4,.,TRBV30,.,CACSQGLGNEKLFF,TGTGCCTGCAGTCAGGGGTTGGGTAATGAAAAACTGTTTTTT
TRBJ1-6,.,TRBV2,.,CASSEVEPTVSPLHF,TGTGCCAGCAGTGAAGTAGAGCCTACAGTTTCACCCCTCCACTTT
TRBJ1-3,.,TRBV9,.,CASSVDLSGGNTIYF,TGTGCCAGCAGCGTAGACCTATCGGGGGGAAACACCATATATTTT
TRBJ1-5,.,TRBV27,.,CASSLTGTSQPQHF,TGTGCCAGCAGTTTAACCGGGACTTCTCAGCCCCAGCATTTT
TRBJ1-2,.,TRBV3-1/TRBV3-2,TRBD1,CASSNGQAYGYTF,TGTGCCAGCAGTAACGGACAGGCCTATGGCTACACCTTC
TRBJ1-1,once,TRBV9,.,CASSVSGDTEAFF,TGTGCCAGCAGCGTGTCCGGGGACACTGAAGCTTTCTTT